The clone carrying this T cell receptor beta chain was seen many times. This entry comes from a study of T cells in Graves' hyperthyroidism and ophthalmopathy. Study as a whole: Peripheral blood collection took place at initial diagnosis, before any treatment.

V was shortened by 2 bases and J by 4 bases, with 6 bases between the two germline ends. This CDR3 region has 12 residues. The germline V gene has CDR1 SNHLY and CDR2 FYNNEI. Clinical Activity Scores of at least 3, NOSPECS grades of at least 4 and durations under 3 months characterized ophthalmopathy patients. There were TCR beta CDR3 regions amplified from RNA transcripts. HTBI primers drove first-round RT-PCR of the TCR CDR3. MiXCR, run by TCRdb on the multiplex PCR reads, gives a single entry per CDR3 protein. The sample has 300,000 to 450,000 distinct CDR3 sequences, approximately 14% seen once. The chain joins TRBV2 to TRBJ2-7; D is ambiguous. Sample: blood. The sequence was collected from a young woman with Graves' ophthalmopathy. The CDR3 sequence is CASSEQTYEQYF. The CDR3 region has the DNA TGTGCCAGCAGTGAACAAACTTACGAGCAGTACTTC.